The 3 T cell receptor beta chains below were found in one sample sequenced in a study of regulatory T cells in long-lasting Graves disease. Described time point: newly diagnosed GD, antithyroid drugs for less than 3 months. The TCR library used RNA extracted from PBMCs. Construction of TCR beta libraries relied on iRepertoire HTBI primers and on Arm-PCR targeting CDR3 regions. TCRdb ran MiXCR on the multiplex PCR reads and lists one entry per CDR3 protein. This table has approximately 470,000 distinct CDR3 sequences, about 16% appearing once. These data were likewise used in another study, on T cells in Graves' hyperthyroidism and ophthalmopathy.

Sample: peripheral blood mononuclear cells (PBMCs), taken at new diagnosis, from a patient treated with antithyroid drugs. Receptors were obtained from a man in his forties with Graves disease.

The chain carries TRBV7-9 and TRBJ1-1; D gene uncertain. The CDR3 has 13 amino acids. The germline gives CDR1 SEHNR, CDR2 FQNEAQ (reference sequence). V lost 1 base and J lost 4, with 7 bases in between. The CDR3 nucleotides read TGTGCCAGCAGCTTAGGGCGAGTCACTGAAGCTTTCTTT. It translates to CASSLGRVTEAFF. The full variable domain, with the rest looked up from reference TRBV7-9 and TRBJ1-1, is DTGVSQNPRHKITKRGQNVTFRCDPISEHNRLYWYRQTLGQGPEFLTYFQNEAQLEKSRLLSDRFSAERPKGSFSTLEIQRTEQGDSAMYLCASSLGRVTEAFFGQGTRLTVV.

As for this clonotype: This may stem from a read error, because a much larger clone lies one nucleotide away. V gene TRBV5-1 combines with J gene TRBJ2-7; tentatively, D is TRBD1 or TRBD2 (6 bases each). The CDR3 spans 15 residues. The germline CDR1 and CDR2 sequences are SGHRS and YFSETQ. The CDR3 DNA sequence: TGCGCCGGCAGCTTGTTGGGGGGCAAGCCCTACGAGCAGTACTTC. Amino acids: CAGSLLGGKPYEQYF.

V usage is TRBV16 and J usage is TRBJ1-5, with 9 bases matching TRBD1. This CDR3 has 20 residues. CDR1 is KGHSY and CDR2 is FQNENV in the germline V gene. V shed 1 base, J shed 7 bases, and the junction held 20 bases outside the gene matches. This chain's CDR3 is CASSQFQIQGAIGAGQPQHF. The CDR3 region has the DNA TGTGCCAGCAGCCAATTTCAAATACAGGGGGCGATCGGTGCGGGACAGCCCCAGCATTTT.